This TCR beta chain was captured in a study of T cell responses to AZD1222 COVID-19 vaccine. This clone was observed a single time. Measured with immunoSEQ multiplex PCR; TCRdb has only the in-frame clones, and not every one. This table holds more than 110,000 clones, about 90% found once. Germline loops: CDR1 MDHEN, CDR2 SYDVKM. The CDR3 totals 13 residues. V was shortened by 1 base and J by 7 bases, with 10 bases between the two germline ends. The V call is TRBV28, the J call TRBJ1-1; unclear D gene. The sequence came from an adult in good health. The material sequenced was peripheral blood, taken on day 0 of AZD1222 vaccination. DNA of the CDR3: TGTGCCAGCAGTTTATCTGGGCGGAGTGAAGCTTTCTTT. Its translation: CASSLSGRSEAFF.